Below are 22 T cell receptor beta chains sequenced from a single sample in a study of cytomegalovirus exposure and HLA in healthy donors. This PCR relied on a set of 60 Vbeta primers and 13 Jbeta primers. This table comes from immunoSEQ multiplex PCR, and its TCRdb copy is limited to in-frame clones, with some not included. Among about 170,000 clones listed, over 80% were seen once. What was sequenced was PBMCs. The receptors stem from a boy between 2 and 15 years old in good health and CMV-seronegative.

The chain uses TRBV7-9 and TRBJ2-3, with unresolved D. The CDR3 runs to 11 residues. The ends were cut back, 8 bases at V and 1 base at J, with 4 bases in the middle. Germline V CDR1 and CDR2: SEHNR, FQNEAQ (reference sequence). CDR3: CASRGTDTQYF. The DNA for the CDR3 is TGTGCCAGCCGGGGCACAGATACGCAGTATTTT.

CDR3 sequence: CASSPMGLASRTGELFF. The CDR3 region has the DNA TGTGCCAGCAGCCCGATGGGACTAGCGAGCCGCACCGGGGAGCTGTTTTTT. The chain uses TRBV7-8 and TRBJ2-2; TRBD2 aligns across 10 bases. J gave up 4 bases and V 5 bases, and 10 bases lay outside the gene matches. The CDR3 is 17 amino acids. In germline, CDR1 is SGHVS, CDR2 FQNEAQ.

The V and J genes are TRBV7-2 and TRBJ1-2; 11 nucleotides match TRBD1. The germline V gene has CDR1 SGHTA and CDR2 FQGNSA. The V and J ends lost 6 bases and 6 bases, in that order; junction bases with no gene match: 6. The CDR3 is made up of 14 amino acids. In nucleotides, the CDR3 is TGTGCCAGCAGGTCCGGGACAGGGGGGGATGGCTACACCTTC. Protein sequence: CASRSGTGGDGYTF.

The J gene is TRBJ2-7, the V gene TRBV5-6; tentative D call: TRBD1 (6 bases). Trimming removed 5 bases at V and 5 bases at J, with 11 bases between. Germline V gene data show CDR1 as SGHDT and CDR2 as YYEEEE. The CDR3 loop spans 12 amino acids. The CDR3 coding sequence is TGTGCCAGCAGTCGCGCAGGGGACGAGCAGTACTTC. Its protein product is CASSRAGDEQYF.

V usage is TRBV7-6 and J usage is TRBJ2-3; tentatively, D is TRBD2 (5 bases). The ends were cut back, 1 base at V and 10 bases at J, with 15 bases in the middle. Germline-derived CDR1 and CDR2 are SGHVS and FNYEAQ. CDR3 size: 14 residues. CDR3 amino acids: CASSLEEGQRAQYF. DNA of the CDR3: TGTGCCAGCAGCTTAGAAGAGGGTCAAAGGGCGCAGTATTTT.

The chain joins TRBV2 to TRBJ1-1; D is possibly TRBD1 (6 bases). Germline V gene data show CDR1 as SNHLY and CDR2 as FYNNEI. The CDR3 spans 12 residues. V was clipped by 5 bases and J by 6 bases, with 10 bases between them. CDR3 protein: CASSLTGPEAFF. The CDR3 nucleotides read TGTGCCAGCAGTTTAACAGGGCCTGAAGCTTTCTTT.

This chain uses TRBV6-5 with TRBJ2-7; possible D gene TRBD2, 6 bases. The CDR3 contains 15 residues. CDR1 MNHEY and CDR2 SVGAGI come from the germline V gene. V lost 5 bases and J lost 0, with 14 bases in between. CDR3 sequence: CASSPGRGSSYEQYF. CDR3 DNA: TGTGCCAGCAGTCCGGGACGGGGGAGCTCCTACGAGCAGTACTTC.

The chain employs TRBV5-8 and TRBJ2-4, with 13 positions matching TRBD2. Germline CDR1 SGHTS, CDR2 YDEGEE. This CDR3 has 16 amino acids. V lost 3 bases, J lost 3 bases, and 3 bases stayed unmatched. The CDR3: CASSSGLAGVKNIQYF. Written as DNA, the CDR3 is TGTGCCAGCAGCTCTGGACTAGCGGGAGTCAAAAACATTCAGTACTTC.

The chain links TRBV19 to TRBJ2-1; 13 nucleotides agree with TRBD2. This CDR3 region has 16 residues. V was pared by 5 bases and J by 5 bases, with 6 bases of the junction left unmatched. Germline lookup yields CDR1 LNHDA and CDR2 SQIVND (reference sequence). The CDR3 coding sequence is TGTGCCAGTAGTGTTCCGGGACTAGCGGGGAACAATGAGCAGTTCTTC. Its protein product is CASSVPGLAGNNEQFF.

This chain uses TRBV2 with TRBJ2-7; perhaps TRBD1 as D (6 bases). Trimming cost V 2 bases and J 4 bases, with 12 bases left between them. Germline V lookup: CDR1 SNHLY, CDR2 FYNNEI. The CDR3 is made up of 14 amino acids. CDR3 DNA: TGTGCCAGCAGTGAAACACAGGGAAATTACGAGCAGTACGTC. Translating it yields CASSETQGNYEQYV.

The sample holds one count of this clone. CDR3 amino acids: CASSRGLAGGETQYF. For the CDR3, the DNA is TGTGCCAGCAGTCGCGGACTAGCGGGGGGCGAGACCCAGTACTTC. This sequence joins TRBV7-2 and TRBJ2-5, with 14 bases aligning to TRBD2. Germline V gene lookup returns CDR1 SGHTA and CDR2 FQGNSA. The CDR3 consists of 15 residues. V gave up 6 bases and J gave up 5 bases; unmatched junction bases: 5.

The chain joins TRBV19 to TRBJ1-1; maybe TRBD1 (5 bases). V was clipped by 4 bases and J by 4 bases, with 10 bases between them. Germline V lookup: CDR1 LNHDA, CDR2 SQIVND (reference sequence). The CDR3 has 13 amino acids. Here the CDR3 reads CASSTAGSTEAFF. The CDR3 nucleotides read TGTGCCAGTAGTACAGCAGGGTCCACTGAAGCTTTCTTT.

The chain uses TRBV9 and TRBJ2-3, with 7 bases fitting TRBD1. The CDR3 is 17 amino acids. The ends lost 0 bases at V and 0 bases at J; junction bases unmatched: 7. Germline V gene lookup returns CDR1 SGDLS and CDR2 YYNGEE. CDR3 sequence (DNA): TGTGCCAGCAGCGTAGCCATTGGGACAGCTAGCACAGATACGCAGTATTTT. Its translation: CASSVAIGTASTDTQYF.

J is TRBJ2-2 and V is TRBV11-1, with D perhaps matching TRBD1 (5 bases). V shed 8 bases and J shed 6 bases, with 10 bases lying between them. Germline V gene sequence: CDR1 SGHAT, CDR2 FQDESV (reference sequence). The CDR3 has 12 residues. CDR3 loop: CASRQGSGELFF. The CDR3, as DNA: TGTGCCAGCCGTCAGGGATCCGGGGAGCTGTTTTTT.

The V gene is TRBV11-1, the J gene TRBJ2-2, with TRBD2 identical over 11 bases. The germline V gene has CDR1 SGHAT and CDR2 FQDESV (reference sequence). With V trimmed by 5 bases and J by 4 bases, 3 bases remained unmatched. The CDR3 covers 15 residues. This CDR3 is CASSPTSGGTGELFF. The CDR3, as DNA: TGTGCCAGCAGCCCCACTAGCGGGGGCACCGGGGAGCTGTTTTTT. Combining the CDR3 with reference TRBV11-1 and TRBJ2-2 gives the whole variable domain EAEVAQSPRYKITEKSQAVAFWCDPISGHATLYWYRQILGQGPELLVQFQDESVVDDSQLPKDRFSAERLKGVDSTLKIQPAELGDSAMYLCASSPTSGGTGELFFGEGSRLTVL.

The genes are TRBV7-2 and TRBJ2-7; 12 positions agree with TRBD2. With 6 bases clipped from V and 5 bases from J, the junction kept 11 bases outside the gene matches. Germline-derived CDR1 and CDR2 are SGHTA and FQGNSA. This CDR3 comprises 16 residues. The CDR3 nucleotides are TGTGCCAGCAGTCAGGGGGCGACTAGCGGGAGAGACGAGCAGTACTTC. Translation gives CASSQGATSGRDEQYF. The variable domain in full, completed from reference TRBV7-2 and TRBJ2-7, reads GAGVSQSPSNKVTEKGKDVELRCDPISGHTALYWYRQSLGQGLEFLIYFQGNSAPDKSGLPSDRFSAERTGGSVSTLTIQRTQQEDSAVYLCASSQGATSGRDEQYFGPGTRLTVT.

In this sample, this clone turned up once. The chain is built from TRBV7-2 and TRBJ2-1; D perhaps matches TRBD2 (6 bases). CDR3 length equals 14 residues. The V end lost 5 bases, the J end lost 3 bases, and 11 bases lay between the germline ends. Germline loops: CDR1 SGHTA, CDR2 FQGNSA. For the CDR3, the DNA is TGTGCCAGCAGCCGCGTCGGGAGCTACAATGAGCAGTTCTTC. This codes for CASSRVGSYNEQFF.

This chain connects TRBV13 to TRBJ1-2; maybe TRBD1 (5 bases). CDR3 size: 13 residues. Deletions cut 5 bases from V and 2 bases from J, with 9 bases between. The germline V gene encodes CDR1 PRHDT and CDR2 FYEKMQ (reference sequence). Written as DNA, the CDR3 is TGTGCCAGCAGCCGGACACCGAACTATGGCTACACCTTC. This sequence encodes CASSRTPNYGYTF. Looking up the rest from reference TRBV13 and TRBJ1-2 gives the full variable domain: AAGVIQSPRHLIKEKRETATLKCYPIPRHDTVYWYQQGPGQDPQFLISFYEKMQSDKGSIPDRFSAQQFSDYHSELNMSSLELGDSALYFCASSRTPNYGYTFGSGTRLTVV.

The chain is built from TRBV9 and TRBJ1-4, with TRBD1 identical over 8 bases. The CDR3 extends over 15 amino acids. The V gene end was trimmed by 4 bases and the J gene end by 12 bases; junction bases not matched to a gene: 14. The V gene's germline CDR1 is SGDLS and CDR2 YYNGEE. For the CDR3, the DNA is TGTGCCAGCAGCCCATGGGACAGGCCTGGTGATGAACTGTTTTTT. Its translation is CASSPWDRPGDELFF.

V and J are TRBV6-5 and TRBJ2-1, with TRBD2 identical over 8 bases. V lost 2 bases to trimming and J lost 4 bases; unmatched junction nucleotides: 4. The germline V gene has CDR1 MNHEY and CDR2 SVGAGI. The CDR3 is 15 residues long. The CDR3 sequence: CASSYDGGGYNEQFF. Written as DNA, the CDR3 is TGTGCCAGCAGTTACGATGGCGGGGGGTACAATGAGCAGTTCTTC.

V usage is TRBV11-1 and J usage is TRBJ1-5, with 7 positions matching TRBD1. Germline CDR1 reads SGHAT; CDR2 reads FQDESV (reference sequence). This CDR3 has 16 amino acids. With 2 bases clipped from V and 2 bases from J, the junction kept 6 bases outside the gene matches. CDR3 DNA sequence: TGTGCCAGCAGCTTAAGACAGGGAGTCGGCAATCAGCCCCAGCATTTT. The encoded protein is CASSLRQGVGNQPQHF.

This chain uses TRBV7-3 with TRBJ2-1; 9 bases agree with TRBD2. This CDR3 region has 16 residues. The germline V gene has CDR1 SGHTA and CDR2 FQGTGA. The trim removed 5 bases at V and 7 bases at J, leaving 12 bases unmatched. CDR3 region: CASSPQGSGSANEQFF. The DNA for the CDR3 is TGTGCCAGCAGCCCCCAGGGTAGCGGGAGTGCGAATGAGCAGTTCTTC.